Presented here are 4 T cell receptor beta chains from one specimen sequenced in a study of blood T cell repertoires in COVID-19. The method was immunoSEQ multiplex PCR; TCRdb's version includes in-frame clones alone and lacks a portion of them. This sample has more than 95,000 clones; about 82% occur once, and the top ten carry about 5.4%. The sample was peripheral blood. The receptor set was obtained from a human donor in a cohort sampled during active COVID-19.

The chain employs TRBV7-9 and TRBJ2-1, with 11 bases aligning to TRBD1. The CDR3 consists of 17 residues. Germline V gives CDR1 SEHNR, CDR2 FQNEAQ (reference sequence). J was trimmed by 9 bases and V by 4 bases; bases with no gene match: 14. Written as DNA, the CDR3 is TGTGCCAGCAGCTCCCCCCCCTGGGACAGGGGGTCCGGTGAGCAGTTCTTC. Its protein is CASSSPPWDRGSGEQFF.

This clone was observed a few times. The chain couples TRBV18 to TRBJ2-7; 8 nucleotides align to TRBD2. V lost 1 base, J lost 3 bases, and 8 bases stayed unmatched. The CDR3 totals 16 residues. CDR1 KGHSH and CDR2 LQKENI come from the germline V gene. The CDR3, as DNA: TGTGCCAGCTCACCACTTTCGCAAACTAGCGGCTACGAGCAGTACTTC. This codes for CASSPLSQTSGYEQYF.

This chain joins TRBV28 and TRBJ1-2; D call uncertain. This CDR3 spans 13 amino acids. Germline V gene sequence: CDR1 MDHEN, CDR2 SYDVKM. V gave up 6 bases and J gave up 5 bases, with 13 bases separating them. The CDR3, as DNA: TGTGCCAGCAGCTTGAGTAACCCTTATGGCTACACCTTC. The encoded protein is CASSLSNPYGYTF.

The chain is built from TRBV10-1 and TRBJ2-2; D not resolved. Germline loops: CDR1 WNHNN, CDR2 SYGVQD (reference sequence). The CDR3 length is 12 residues. V was shortened by 4 bases and J by 7 bases, with 7 bases between the two germline ends. The CDR3 sequence is CASSAADGELFF. In DNA form, the CDR3 reads TGCGCCAGCAGTGCGGCGGACGGGGAGCTGTTTTTT.